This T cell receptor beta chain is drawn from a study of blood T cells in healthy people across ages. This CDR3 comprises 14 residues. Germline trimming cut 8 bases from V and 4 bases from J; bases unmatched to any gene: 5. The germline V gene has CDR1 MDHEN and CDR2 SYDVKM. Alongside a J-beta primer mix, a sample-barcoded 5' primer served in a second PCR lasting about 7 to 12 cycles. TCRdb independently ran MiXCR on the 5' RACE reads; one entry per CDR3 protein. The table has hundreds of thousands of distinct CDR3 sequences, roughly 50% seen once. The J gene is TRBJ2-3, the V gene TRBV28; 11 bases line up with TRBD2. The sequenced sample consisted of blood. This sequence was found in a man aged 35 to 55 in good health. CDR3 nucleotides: TGTGCCAGCGAACTAGCGGGGGCCGCAGATACGCAGTATTTT. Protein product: CASELAGAADTQYF.